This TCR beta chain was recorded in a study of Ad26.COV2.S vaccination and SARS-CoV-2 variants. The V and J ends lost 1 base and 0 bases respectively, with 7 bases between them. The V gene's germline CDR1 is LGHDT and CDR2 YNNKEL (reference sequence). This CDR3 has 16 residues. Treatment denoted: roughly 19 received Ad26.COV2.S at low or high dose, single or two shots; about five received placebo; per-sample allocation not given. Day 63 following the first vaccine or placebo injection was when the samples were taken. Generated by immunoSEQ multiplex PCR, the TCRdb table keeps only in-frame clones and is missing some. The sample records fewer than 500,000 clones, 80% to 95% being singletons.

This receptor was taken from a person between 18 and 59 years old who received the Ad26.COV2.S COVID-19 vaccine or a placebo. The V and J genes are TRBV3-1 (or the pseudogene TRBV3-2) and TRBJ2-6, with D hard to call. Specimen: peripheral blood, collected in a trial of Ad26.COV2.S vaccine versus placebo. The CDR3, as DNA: TGTGCCAGCAGCCAAGGTACGAGCTCTGGGGCCAACGTCCTGACTTTC. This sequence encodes CASSQGTSSGANVLTF.